This passage covers 11 T cell receptor beta chains from one sample sequenced in a study of blood T cell repertoires in COVID-19. The table came from immunoSEQ multiplex PCR; TCRdb's copy has only in-frame clones and leaves some out. The sample lists 150,000 to 200,000 clones, approximately 80% occurring once. The sample consisted of PBMCs or T cells enriched from blood (not recorded which). The receptors shown here come from a man between 45 and 60 years old who had recovered from COVID-19.

The J gene is TRBJ2-7, the V gene TRBV27; 9 bases agree with TRBD1. This CDR3 region has 15 residues. Per germline, CDR1 MNHEY and CDR2 SMNVEV (reference sequence). The junction had 7 bases not matched to a gene; V was cut back by 7 bases and J by 0 bases. Here the CDR3 reads CASTRSTGGSYEQYF. CDR3 DNA sequence: TGTGCCAGCACCCGGTCGACAGGGGGCTCCTACGAGCAGTACTTC.

CDR3 DNA sequence: TGTGCCAGCAGCCATGACACGCGCGTGACAGATACGCAGTATTTT. Encoded protein: CASSHDTRVTDTQYF. The chain has TRBV11-3 and TRBJ2-3, with D unresolved. The CDR3 is made up of 15 amino acids. Deletions cut 5 bases from V and 3 bases from J, with 15 bases between. The germline V gene has CDR1 SGHNT and CDR2 YENEEA.

This chain joins TRBV5-1 and TRBJ2-1; 12 bases line up with TRBD2. CDR3 length: 14 amino acids. Germline CDR1 reads SGHRS; CDR2 reads YFSETQ. V trimming: 5 bases; J trimming: 6 bases; junction bases outside the gene matches: 3. For the CDR3, the DNA is TGCGCCAGCAGGTGGACTAGCGGGGCCAATGAGCAGTTCTTC. It yields the protein CASRWTSGANEQFF.

V is TRBV11-2 and J is TRBJ1-1, with no clear D. Per germline, CDR1 SGHAT and CDR2 FQNNGV. The CDR3 is 14 amino acids. V lost 1 base, J lost 3 bases, and 9 bases lay in between. This CDR3 reads CASSLGARYTEAFF. The CDR3 coding sequence is TGTGCCAGCAGCTTAGGGGCCAGGTACACTGAAGCTTTCTTT.

This clone has more than one count but fewer than ten. V usage is TRBV27 and J usage is TRBJ1-5; tentatively, D is TRBD1 (5 bases). The V gene lost 5 bases and the J gene lost 5 bases, with 19 bases spanning the gap. CDR3 length equals 16 residues. CDR1 and CDR2 from the germline V gene are MNHEY and SMNVEV (reference sequence). The CDR3 region has the DNA TGTGCCAGCAGTCCGAGACAGTCCGCGGTTTATCAGCCCCAGCATTTT. It encodes CASSPRQSAVYQPQHF.

The rearrangement links TRBV5-1 to TRBJ2-3; D possibly corresponds to TRBD2 (7 bases). Per the germline V gene, CDR1 is SGHRS and CDR2 is YFSETQ. The CDR3 has 15 residues. The germline V and J ends were trimmed by 1 base and 2 bases, with 11 bases remaining between them. DNA for the CDR3: TGCGCCAGCAGCTTGCTCGGGGGGCACACAGATACGCAGTATTTT. Translated, it gives CASSLLGGHTDTQYF. Looking up the rest from reference TRBV5-1 and TRBJ2-3 gives the full variable domain: KAGVTQTPRYLIKTRGQQVTLSCSPISGHRSVSWYQQTPGQGLQFLFEYFSETQRNKGNFPGRFSGRQFSNSRSEMNVSTLELGDSALYLCASSLLGGHTDTQYFGPGTRLTVL.

In its sample, this clone was seen once. This sequence joins TRBV9 and TRBJ2-7; 7 bases fit TRBD2. The CDR3 spans 17 residues. CDR1 and CDR2 from the germline V gene are SGDLS and YYNGEE. Unmatched junction bases numbered 15, after V lost 0 bases and J lost 6 bases. CDR3: CASSVGPGGTTEGEQYF. The CDR3 DNA reads TGTGCCAGCAGCGTAGGTCCTGGGGGGACTACGGAGGGCGAGCAGTACTTC.

V is TRBV6-1 and J is TRBJ1-5; 7 nucleotides match TRBD1. Germline-derived CDR1 and CDR2 are MNHNS and SASEGT. The CDR3 runs 14 residues. J was trimmed by 4 bases and V by 6 bases; bases with no gene match: 6. CDR3 bases: TGTGCCAGCAGAAAGGGGGCTGGAAATCAGCCCCAGCATTTT. It codes for CASRKGAGNQPQHF.

The sample holds a few counts of this clone. This rearrangement joins TRBV5-1 to TRBJ2-4, with TRBD2 as a possible D gene (5 bases). Trimming cost V 0 bases and J 5 bases, with 9 bases left between them. CDR1 is SGHRS, CDR2 YFSETQ, per germline. This CDR3 region has 14 residues. The DNA of the CDR3 is TGCGCCAGCAGCTTGGCGGGATTCCAAAACATTCAGTACTTC. Translation: CASSLAGFQNIQYF.

V is TRBV7-8 and J is TRBJ1-5; D may be TRBD1 (6 bases). This CDR3 has 15 residues. The V end was cut by 1 base, the J end by 5 bases, with 12 bases between. Germline V gene lookup returns CDR1 SGHVS and CDR2 FQNEAQ. For the CDR3, the DNA is TGTGCCAGCAGCTTAGATACAGGGAAGGATCAGCCCCAGCATTTT. Amino acid sequence: CASSLDTGKDQPQHF.

As DNA, the CDR3 is TGTGCCATCCGGACAGAACAATCCTACGAGCAGTACTTC. As protein: CAIRTEQSYEQYF. The rearrangement links TRBV10-3 to TRBJ2-7; D is perhaps TRBD1 (6 bases). Deletions cut 8 bases from V and 1 base from J, with 12 bases between. The CDR3 is 13 amino acids. CDR1 and CDR2 (germline): ENHRY, SYGVKD.